The 13 T cell receptor beta chains below come from one sample, sequenced in a study of blood T cell repertoires in COVID-19. Libraries were prepared by immunoSEQ multiplex PCR; TCRdb keeps only in-frame clonotypes and omits some of them. The data show approximately 200,000 clones, more than 75% seen once. Sequenced: PBMCs or T cells enriched from blood (not recorded which). Receptors were obtained from a woman in her 40s with acute COVID-19.

This chain uses TRBV30 with TRBJ1-1; D possibly corresponds to TRBD1 (6 bases). This CDR3 is built from 14 residues. Trimming took 4 bases from V and 4 from J, leaving 16 bases between them. Germline V CDR1 and CDR2: GTSNPN, SVGIG (reference sequence). In DNA, the CDR3 is TGTGCCTGGATCGGCCAGGGGAGACCCACTGAAGCTTTCTTT. Protein product: CAWIGQGRPTEAFF.

The genes are TRBV9 and TRBJ1-1; D not resolved. The length of the CDR3 is 13 residues. From germline, CDR1 is SGDLS and CDR2 YYNGEE. Trimming removed 3 bases from V and 2 bases from J, with 8 bases in between. This CDR3 is CASSALVNTEAFF. CDR3 DNA: TGTGCCAGCAGCGCCCTTGTCAACACTGAAGCTTTCTTT.

The CDR3 DNA follows: TGTGCCAGCAGTTTCAGGAGAGAGGGGCAGTTCTTC. It is translated as CASSFRREGQFF. J is TRBJ2-1 and V is TRBV28; D may be TRBD2 (5 bases). The germline V gene has CDR1 MDHEN and CDR2 SYDVKM. With 3 bases removed from V and 12 bases from J, the gap between germline ends came to 12 bases. This CDR3 region has 12 residues.

The chain combines TRBV29-1 with TRBJ2-5; unclear D gene. The CDR3 has 11 residues. Germline V gene lookup returns CDR1 SQVTM and CDR2 ANQGSEA. V was clipped by 8 bases and J by 4 bases, with 11 bases between them. The CDR3 coding sequence is TGCAGCTTTCCTAATGGAGAGACCCAGTACTTC. Translating it yields CSFPNGETQYF.

The CDR3 DNA sequence: TGCGCCAGCAGCTGGCTGACAGGGGACACCTACGAGCAGTACTTC. It encodes CASSWLTGDTYEQYF. V and J are TRBV5-1 and TRBJ2-7, with 8 positions matching TRBD1. V was clipped by 3 bases and J by 2 bases; unmatched bases: 7. Germline V CDR1 and CDR2: SGHRS, YFSETQ. CDR3 size: 15 residues.

The chain couples TRBV5-6 to TRBJ1-1, with TRBD1 as a possible D gene (5 bases). V was pared by 0 bases and J by 4 bases, with 10 bases between. The CDR3 totals 14 residues. Germline-derived CDR1 and CDR2 are SGHDT and YYEEEE. DNA for the CDR3: TGTGCCAGCAGCTTGGCAGGGTCCGGCACTGAAGCTTTCTTT. Its translation: CASSLAGSGTEAFF.

The J gene is TRBJ2-7, the V gene TRBV15; TRBD2 matches 8 bases. CDR1 is LNHNV, CDR2 YYDKDF, per germline (reference sequence). Unmatched junction bases numbered 4, after V lost 3 bases and J lost 0 bases. This CDR3 is 15 amino acids long. The CDR3 nucleotides are TGTGCCACCAGCAGGGCGGGGGGCAACTCCTACGAGCAGTACTTC. Translated: CATSRAGGNSYEQYF.

The rearrangement uses TRBV28 and TRBJ1-2; D is possibly TRBD1 (6 bases). CDR3 length equals 16 residues. The V gene lost 6 bases and the J gene lost 5 bases, with 22 bases spanning the gap. Per germline, CDR1 MDHEN and CDR2 SYDVKM. The CDR3 DNA follows: TGTGCCAGCAGCACGATGGAGGACAGTTGGAGTTATGGCTACACCTTC. Amino acid sequence: CASSTMEDSWSYGYTF.

The chain combines TRBV7-8 with TRBJ2-7; D is possibly TRBD1 (6 bases). V was pared by 1 base and J by 3 bases, with 13 bases between. The CDR3 is 15 amino acids. CDR1 and CDR2 from the germline V gene are SGHVS and FQNEAQ. DNA of the CDR3: TGTGCCAGCAGCTTAGAGGGACGAGGGGGCTACGAGCAGTACTTC. This codes for CASSLEGRGGYEQYF.

J is TRBJ1-1 and V is TRBV28, with TRBD1 identical over 11 bases. The ends lost 11 bases at V and 11 bases at J; junction bases unmatched: 10. Looked up from germline, CDR1 is MDHEN and CDR2 is SYDVKM. The CDR3 loop spans 12 amino acids. CDR3 residues: CAGLDRGLRAFF. The CDR3 DNA follows: TGTGCCGGGCTGGACAGGGGGCTTCGGGCTTTCTTT.

The chain carries TRBV19 and TRBJ1-4; TRBD1 agrees at 8 bases. From germline, CDR1 is LNHDA and CDR2 SQIVND (reference sequence). The CDR3 totals 14 residues. Losses at the gene ends were 6 bases for V and 5 bases for J; bases not matched to a gene: 5. The CDR3 sequence is CASSRRGLNEKLFF. CDR3 nucleotide sequence: TGTGCCAGTAGCCGCAGGGGGCTGAATGAAAAACTGTTTTTT. Full variable domain (remainder filled in from reference TRBV19 and TRBJ1-4): DGGITQSPKYLFRKEGQNVTLSCEQNLNHDAMYWYRQDPGQGLRLIYYSQIVNDFQKGDIAEGYSVSREKKESFPLTVTSAQKNPTAFYLCASSRRGLNEKLFFGSGTQLSVL.

V gene TRBV10-1 combines with J gene TRBJ2-7, with TRBD1 matching 9 bases. The CDR3 consists of 15 residues. V lost 3 bases, J lost 5 bases, and 8 bases stayed unmatched. Germline V gives CDR1 WNHNN, CDR2 SYGVQD (reference sequence). This CDR3 is CASSESRTGVHEQYF. The CDR3 region has the DNA TGCGCCAGCAGTGAATCGAGGACAGGGGTCCACGAGCAGTACTTC.

This chain uses TRBV5-1 with TRBJ1-2; the D gene is possibly TRBD1 (6 bases). The V gene lost 4 bases and the J gene lost 7 bases, with 20 bases spanning the gap. The V gene's germline CDR1 is SGHRS and CDR2 YFSETQ. This CDR3 comprises 15 residues. CDR3: CASSQMTGRRGGYTF. CDR3 DNA: TGCGCCAGCAGCCAAATGACAGGCCGCCGGGGTGGCTACACCTTC.